This entry is about one TCR beta chain. The target antigen is unknown. This record belongs to a study of beta chain features in type 1 diabetes. Findings and limits, study-wide: The VDJ junctions of type 1 diabetes patients carried fewer insertions and more deletions. People with Type 1 diabetes carried modestly yet significantly shorter TCRB CDR3s in all four CD4+ subsets. PCR could preferentially amplify shorter templates, alike in patients and controls.

Investigators reverse transcribed all isolated RNA, so they sequenced expressed TCRB transcripts. A few million reads were obtained on average from naive, central memory and regulatory T cell samples. This table comes from immunoSEQ multiplex PCR, and its TCRdb copy is limited to in-frame clones, with some not included. The table shows about 650,000 clones, with around 11% occurring only once. Trimming pared 7 bases from V and 4 bases from J, leaving 18 bases between. This CDR3 has 15 residues. Germline loops: CDR1 MNHNY, CDR2 SVGAGI (reference sequence). Input material: naive CD4+ T cells from blood. The TCR sequence derives from a man under 40 with type 1 diabetes. V is TRBV6-6 and J is TRBJ2-3; D unclear. CDR3 amino acids: CASTSPWAGPDTQYF. CDR3 sequence (DNA): TGTGCCAGCACCTCTCCGTGGGCCGGTCCAGATACGCAGTATTTT.